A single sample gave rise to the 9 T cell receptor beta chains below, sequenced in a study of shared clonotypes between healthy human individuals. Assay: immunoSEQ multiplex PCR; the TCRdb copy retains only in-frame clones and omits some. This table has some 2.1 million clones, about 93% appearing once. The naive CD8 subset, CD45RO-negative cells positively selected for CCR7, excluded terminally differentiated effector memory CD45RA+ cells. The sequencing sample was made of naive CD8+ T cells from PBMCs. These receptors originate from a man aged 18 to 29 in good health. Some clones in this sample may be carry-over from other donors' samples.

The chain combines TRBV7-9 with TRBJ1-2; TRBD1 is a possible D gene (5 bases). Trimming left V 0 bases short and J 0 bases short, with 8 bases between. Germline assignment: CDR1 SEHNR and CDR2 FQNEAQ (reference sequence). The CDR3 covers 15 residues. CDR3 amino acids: CASSLAGAPNYGYTF. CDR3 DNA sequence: TGTGCCAGCAGCTTAGCCGGGGCCCCTAACTATGGCTACACCTTC. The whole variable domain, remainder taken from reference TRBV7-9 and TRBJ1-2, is DTGVSQNPRHKITKRGQNVTFRCDPISEHNRLYWYRQTLGQGPEFLTYFQNEAQLEKSRLLSDRFSAERPKGSFSTLEIQRTEQGDSAMYLCASSLAGAPNYGYTFGSGTRLTVV.

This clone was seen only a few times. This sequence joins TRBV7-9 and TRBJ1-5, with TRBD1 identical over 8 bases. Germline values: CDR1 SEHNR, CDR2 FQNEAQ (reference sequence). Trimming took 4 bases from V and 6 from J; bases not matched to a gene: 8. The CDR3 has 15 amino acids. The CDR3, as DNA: TGTGCCAGCAGCTCAGAGGGACAGGTGGGTCAGCCCCAGCATTTT. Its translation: CASSSEGQVGQPQHF.

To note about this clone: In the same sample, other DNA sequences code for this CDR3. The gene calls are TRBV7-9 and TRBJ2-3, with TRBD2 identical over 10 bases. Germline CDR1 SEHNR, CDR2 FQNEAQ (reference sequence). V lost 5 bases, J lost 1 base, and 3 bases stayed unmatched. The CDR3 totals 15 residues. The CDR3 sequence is CASSAGLAGTDTQYF. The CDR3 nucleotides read TGTGCCAGCAGCGCCGGACTAGCGGGCACAGATACGCAGTATTTT.

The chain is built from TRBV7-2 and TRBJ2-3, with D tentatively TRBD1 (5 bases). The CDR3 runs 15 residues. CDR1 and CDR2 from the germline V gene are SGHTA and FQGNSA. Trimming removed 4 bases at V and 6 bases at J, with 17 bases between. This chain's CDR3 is CASSSTPTGWDTQYF. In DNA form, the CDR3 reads TGTGCCAGCAGCTCCACCCCTACAGGTTGGGATACGCAGTATTTT.

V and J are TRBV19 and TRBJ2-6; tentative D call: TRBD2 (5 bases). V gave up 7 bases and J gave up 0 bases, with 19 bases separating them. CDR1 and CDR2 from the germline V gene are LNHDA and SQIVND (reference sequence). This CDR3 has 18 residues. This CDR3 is CASILSGEANSGANVLTF. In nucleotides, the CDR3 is TGTGCCAGTATCTTAAGCGGTGAGGCTAACTCTGGGGCCAACGTCCTGACTTTC.

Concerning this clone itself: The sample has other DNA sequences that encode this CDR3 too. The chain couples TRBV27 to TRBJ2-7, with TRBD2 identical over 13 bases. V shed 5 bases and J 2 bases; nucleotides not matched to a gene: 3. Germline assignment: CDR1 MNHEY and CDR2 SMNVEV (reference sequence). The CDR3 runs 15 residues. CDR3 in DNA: TGTGCCAGCAGTCTGGGACTAGCGGGACCCTACGAGCAGTACTTC. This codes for CASSLGLAGPYEQYF.

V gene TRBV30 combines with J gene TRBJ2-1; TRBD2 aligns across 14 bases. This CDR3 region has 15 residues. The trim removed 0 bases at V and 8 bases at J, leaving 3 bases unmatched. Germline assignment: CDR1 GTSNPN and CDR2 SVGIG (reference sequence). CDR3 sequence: CAWSVGTSGSDEQFF. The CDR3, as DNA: TGTGCCTGGAGTGTCGGGACTAGCGGGAGTGATGAGCAGTTCTTC.

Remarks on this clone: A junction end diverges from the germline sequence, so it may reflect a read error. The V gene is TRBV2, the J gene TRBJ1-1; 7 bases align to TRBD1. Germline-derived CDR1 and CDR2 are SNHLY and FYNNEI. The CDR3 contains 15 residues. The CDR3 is CASREETGLNTEAFF. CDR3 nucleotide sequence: TGTGCCAGCAGGGAAGAGACAGGGTTGAACACTGAAGCTTTCTTT.

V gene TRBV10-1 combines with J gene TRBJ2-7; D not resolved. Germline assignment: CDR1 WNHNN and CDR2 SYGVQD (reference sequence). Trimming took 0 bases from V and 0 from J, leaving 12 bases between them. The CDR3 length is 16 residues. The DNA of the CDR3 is TGCGCCAGCAGTGAGTCCTGGACCGAGGCCTCCTACGAGCAGTACTTC. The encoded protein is CASSESWTEASYEQYF.